The T cell receptor (beta chain) under discussion was sequenced for a study of OX40 agonist ivuxolimab in advanced cancers. Background for the entire study: The costimulatory receptor OX40 (CD134) was targeted by ivuxolimab, a fully human IgG2 agonistic monoclonal antibody. Peripheral TCRbeta sequencing aimed to test whether ivuxolimab altered TCR sequence diversity and caused clonal T-cell expansion. A male proportion of almost 85% and a mean age of around 60 years, ranging from about 23 to 79, were recorded for the dose-escalation cohort. Intravenous ivuxolimab was administered to patients every 2 weeks at six dose levels: 0.01, 0.1, 0.3, 1.5, 3 and 10 mg/kg. Of the roughly 54 dose-escalation patients, hepatocellular carcinoma was present in approximately 20, melanoma in roughly 15, renal cell carcinoma in 9 and head and neck cancer in 9. The paper reports the monotherapy dose-escalation portion (N of about 54 patients) of the phase I ivuxolimab trial. Patients were allowed to have had prior anti-PD-1, anti-PD-L1 or anti-CTLA-4 therapy, and approximately 40% of the dose-escalation patients had previously received checkpoint inhibitors. Partial responses occurred in three dose-escalation patients: two with cutaneous melanoma and one with hepatocellular carcinoma. Here is what the overall study found, with its caveats: Partial responders in the 0.1-3.0 mg/kg groups had among the lowest normalized peripheral clonal expansion, especially among CD8+ T cells. At doses of 0.1 to 3.0 mg/kg, clonal expansion of both CD4+ and CD8+ T cells in blood was seen between baseline and week 6. After ivuxolimab, CD8+ T cells had more expanded clones than CD4+ T cells on average. Low levels of normalized T-cell clonal expansion were also shown by some nonresponding patients. Which antigens the clonally expanded peripheral T cells were specific for was not determined.

There are 19 amino acids in the CDR3, from cysteine to phenylalanine inclusive. Left in the record is the CDR3 DNA by itself, 57 bases read in frame from the first base. According to the germline V gene (reference sequence), CDR1 reads LNHDA and CDR2 reads SQIVND. Between the V and J ends, shortened by 3 bases and 1 base respectively, the junction contains 19 bases. This clone was observed a few times. Its antigen has not been determined. Base-call qualities are not available, and no considerably larger clone is one nucleotide away. Patients with a history of autoimmune disease or receiving systemic immunosuppression were excluded from the trial. Peripheral blood for TCR sequencing was drawn from every dose cohort at baseline, at cycle 4 day 1 and at cycle 7 day 1. Samples came from an open-label, multicenter, first-in-human phase I dose-escalation trial of ivuxolimab. Adults with locally advanced or metastatic melanoma, renal cell carcinoma, hepatocellular carcinoma or head and neck squamous cell carcinoma were enrolled in the trial. Before TCR sequencing, CD4+ and CD8+ T cells were separately sorted from peripheral blood.

For sequencing of the TCRbeta CDR3 region, genomic DNA was extracted from the sorted cells. The immunoSEQ Assay was used for sequencing of TCRbeta CDR3 regions. This immuneACCESS table, as held by TCRdb, lists in-frame sequences with V and J called but not all clones. Of the missing ones, under half trace to an unresolved V gene in checked studies; the others have no known cause. The sample data list tens of thousands of clones, and around four fifths of these were observed just once. Jointly, the top ten make up 2.4% of the sample. Recombination joined TRBV19 with TRBJ1-6; 5 matching bases give a weak D call of TRBD1. The specimen comprised CD4+ or CD8+ T cells sorted from blood, sampled in a trial of the OX40 agonist ivuxolimab. This sequence originates from an adult with an advanced solid tumor such as melanoma, head and neck, liver or kidney cancer. The bases read TGTGCCAGTAGTATGGAGACAGCCGGATTCAGTTCCTATAATTCACCCCTCCACTTT. This translates into CASSMETAGFSSYNSPLHF.